This TCR beta chain appears in the sequencing data of a study of shared clonotypes between healthy human individuals. Only in-frame clones appear in the TCRdb table, and some are missing; sequencing was by immunoSEQ multiplex PCR. The sample shows 650,000 to 750,000 clones, approximately 75% of them seen only once. In the CD4+ fraction, cells were divided into CD45RA+ naive and CD45RA-negative memory subsets. Per germline, CDR1 LNHDA and CDR2 SQIVND (reference sequence). The CDR3 totals 15 residues. Trimming removed 5 bases at V and 0 bases at J, with 11 bases between. The V call is TRBV19, the J call TRBJ2-1; TRBD2 is a possible D gene (6 bases). The TCR originated in a woman aged 25 to 39 in good health. Sequencing used memory CD4+ T cells sorted from blood. The subset: CD45RA-negative fraction. The CDR3 protein is CASSLRLDSYNEQFF. CDR3 DNA sequence: TGTGCCAGTAGTCTCCGACTAGACTCCTACAATGAGCAGTTCTTC.